The source of this T cell receptor beta chain is a study of control samples from healthy donors and cancer patients (dated by TCRdb to the early 2020s). Trimmed from V: 9 bases; trimmed from J: 6 bases; junction bases lacking a gene match: 15. CDR1 and CDR2 are read off the germline V gene as KGHDR and SFDVKD. The CDR3 holds 17 amino acids from the cysteine to the phenylalanine. Of all the DNA, just the CDR3 is kept, 51 bases in frame from base 1. As to this clone: Its antigen is not yet known. No base qualities exist here, and no much larger clone lies one base off it.

The library was produced with the immunoSEQ multiplex PCR assay. TCRdb's version of the immuneACCESS table is confined to in-frame rearrangements and falls short of the full clone set. An unresolved V gene accounts for under half of the shortfall where checked; the remainder is of unknown origin. This sample holds around 190,000 clones; more than 90% were observed only once. About 1.4% of the sample is held by the ten biggest clonotypes. The sample taken for sequencing was blood. Rearrangement joined TRBV24-1 to TRBJ2-1; TRBD2 agrees with 11 junctional bases. The TCR originated in a man aged 25-40 years in good health. The DNA sequence is given as TGTGCCACCGGGGGCAGGGTAGCGGGAGGGCCTAGCAATGAGCAGTTCTTC. Protein translation: CATGGRVAGGPSNEQFF.